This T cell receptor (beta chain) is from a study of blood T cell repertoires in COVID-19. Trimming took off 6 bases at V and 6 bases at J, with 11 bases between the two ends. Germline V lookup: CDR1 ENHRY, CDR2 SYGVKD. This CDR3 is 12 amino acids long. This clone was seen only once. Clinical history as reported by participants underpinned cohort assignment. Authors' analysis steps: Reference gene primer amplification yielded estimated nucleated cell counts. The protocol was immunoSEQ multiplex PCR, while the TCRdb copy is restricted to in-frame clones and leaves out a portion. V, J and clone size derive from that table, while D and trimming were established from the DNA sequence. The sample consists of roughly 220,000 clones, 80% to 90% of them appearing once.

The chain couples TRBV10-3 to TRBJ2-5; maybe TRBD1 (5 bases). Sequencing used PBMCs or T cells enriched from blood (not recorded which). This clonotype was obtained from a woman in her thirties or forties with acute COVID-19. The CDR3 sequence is CAISQVGQTQYF. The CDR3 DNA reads TGTGCCATCAGCCAGGTGGGGCAGACCCAGTACTTC.